This TCR beta chain was retrieved from a study of cytomegalovirus exposure and HLA in healthy donors. The study ran its PCR with 60 Vbeta and 13 Jbeta primers. Produced via immunoSEQ multiplex PCR; TCRdb's table is partial and in-frame only. The table has over 150,000 clones, 65% to 90% seen once; the top ten hold 1.9%. The germline V and J ends were trimmed by 8 bases and 4 bases, with 17 bases remaining between them. CDR3 length equals 14 residues. Germline assignment: CDR1 WSHSY and CDR2 SAAADI. General study points: Productive rates of about 90% or about 30% were seen for most TCR beta V segments in an earlier analysis. As immune exposure information, only CMV serostatus was available.

For this clone: Its target is unknown.

The chain uses TRBV10-2 and TRBJ2-5; D may be TRBD2 (7 bases). This clonotype was sampled from a human donor in good health. Sequencing input: PBMCs. The CDR3 bases are TGCGCCAGCGGGAAGGGGGGGGTCCGAGAGACCCAGTACTTC. Translated: CASGKGGVRETQYF.